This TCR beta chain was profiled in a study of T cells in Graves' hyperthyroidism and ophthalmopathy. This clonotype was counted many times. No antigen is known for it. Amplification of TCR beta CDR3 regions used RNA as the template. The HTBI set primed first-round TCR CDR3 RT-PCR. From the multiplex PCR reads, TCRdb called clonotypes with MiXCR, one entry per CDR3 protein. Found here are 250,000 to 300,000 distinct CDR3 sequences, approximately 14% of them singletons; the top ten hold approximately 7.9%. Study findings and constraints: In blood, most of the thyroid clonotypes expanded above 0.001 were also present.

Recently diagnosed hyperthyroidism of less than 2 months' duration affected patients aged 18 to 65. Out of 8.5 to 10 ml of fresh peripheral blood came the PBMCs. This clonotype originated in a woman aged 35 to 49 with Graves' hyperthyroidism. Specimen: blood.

CDR3 sequence reads: CATSPGTTSRETQYF. Here the CDR3 DNA reads TGTGCCACTAGCCCGGGGACTACCTCTCGGGAGACCCAGTACTTC. The V call is TRBV24-1, the J call TRBJ2-5, with 7 bases identical to TRBD2. V lost 10 bases and J lost 5; bases outside the gene matches: 15. This CDR3 is 15 amino acids long. Germline-derived CDR1 and CDR2 are KGHDR and SFDVKD.